Listed below are T cell receptor beta chains from one sample, sequenced in a study of T cells in Graves' hyperthyroidism and ophthalmopathy. TCRdb independently ran MiXCR on the multiplex PCR reads; one entry per CDR3 protein. The table records roughly 570,000 distinct CDR3 sequences, roughly 50% of them present only once. Material for sequencing was peripheral blood or thyroid tissue (not recorded which). These receptors were collected from an adult woman with Graves' disease, either hyperthyroidism or ophthalmopathy (not recorded which). The CDR3 runs from the conserved cysteine through the conserved F or W. D genes are given only for firm matches. Some rows mark clone size as missing; the rest say once, few, many or name a class of expanded clone.

TRBJ1-5 TRBV2 - - TGTGCCAGCGGATTTAAACGTGCGGGGGCAGGGCAGCCCCAGCATTTT CASGFKRAGAGQPQHF
TRBJ1-5 TRBV6-5 many - TGTGCCTCCAGGACCGGTGGCGATCAGCCCCAGCATTTT CASRTGGDQPQHF
TRBJ2-7 TRBV11-2 - - TGTGCCAGCAGTCAGACAGTCGGCTCCTACGAGCAGTACTTC CASSQTVGSYEQYF
TRBJ1-3 TRBV7-9 - - TGTGCCAGCAGCTTGGGGCGAGGGAGCACCATATATTTT CASSLGRGSTIYF
TRBJ2-7 TRBV10-3 - TRBD2 TGTGCCACCCGACTAGCGGGAGAGGCCTGCGAGCAGTACTTC CATRLAGEACEQYF
TRBJ2-7 TRBV20-1 - - TGCAGTGCTAGCCAGACCTATGGGGGGTTATCCTACGAGCAGTACTTC CSASQTYGGLSYEQYF
TRBJ1-1 TRBV13 many TRBD1 TGTGCCAGCAGCCGACAGGGGGCGATTACGGACACTGAAGCTTTCTTT CASSRQGAITDTEAFF
TRBJ2-6 TRBV11-2 - TRBD2 TGTGCCAGCAGCTTAAGGCCTAGCGGGAGATCCGGGGCCAACGTCCTGACTTTC CASSLRPSGRSGANVLTF
TRBJ1-2 TRBV10-3 - - TGTGCCATCAGTGATCCCTGGGGCAATGGAGGCTACACCTTC CAISDPWGNGGYTF
TRBJ2-7 TRBV7-2 - TRBD1 TGTGCCAGCAGCTCTGGACAGGCTTCCTACGAGCAGTACTTC CASSSGQASYEQYF
TRBJ2-5 TRBV2 once TRBD1 TGTGCCAGCAGCTGGCGACAGGGGAATTTTCAGCCCCAGTACTTC CASSWRQGNFQPQYF
TRBJ1-5 TRBV28 - - TGTGCCAGCAGTCGCCACAGTAGCAATCAGCCCCAGCATTTT CASSRHSSNQPQHF
TRBJ2-1 TRBV14 - - TGTGCCAGCAAAGGAGCTAGTTGGAATGAGCAGTTCTTC CASKGASWNEQFF
TRBJ2-2 TRBV7-8 - TRBD2 TGTGCCAGCAGCTTAGCGCGGGTAGCGGGAGGGCCGTTTTTT CASSLARVAGGPFF
TRBJ2-7 TRBV6-1 once - TGTGCCAGCAGTGAAAGCTGGACGGACTCCTACGAGCAGTACTTC CASSESWTDSYEQYF
TRBJ1-2 TRBV19 - - TGTGCCAGTAGTATAGGGAAAGGTATCTATGGCTACACCTTC CASSIGKGIYGYTF
TRBJ1-1 TRBV30 few - TGTGCCTCCTCTGCTTACAGGGACGTGGAAGCTTTCTTT CASSAYRDVEAFF
TRBJ2-7 TRBV11-1 - TRBD2 TGTGCCAGCAGCTTAGCTACTAGCGGGAGCCCCCGCTACGAGCAGTACTTC CASSLATSGSPRYEQYF
TRBJ1-1 TRBV4-1 - - TGCGCCAGCAGCCAGGACAGTTTCACTGAAGCTTTCTTT CASSQDSFTEAFF
TRBJ2-7 TRBV10-3 - TRBD2 TGTGCCATCAACAGCGGGGCTTCCTACGAGCAGTACTTC CAINSGASYEQYF
TRBJ1-1 TRBV12-3/TRBV12-4 many - TGTGCCAGCAGAGTTTTGGAGGGGACGAACACTGAAGCTTTCTTT CASRVLEGTNTEAFF
TRBJ1-2 TRBV4-1 many TRBD1 TGCGCCAGCAGCCAAGTAAAGCCGGGACAGGCTTACTATGGCTACACCTTC CASSQVKPGQAYYGYTF
TRBJ2-7 TRBV3-1 many TRBD1 TGTGCCAGCAGTCCCGGGACAGGGAAATACGAGCAGTACTTC CASSPGTGKYEQYF
TRBJ1-5 TRBV28 many - TGTGCCAGCAGGGGGGTCCATCAGCCCCAGCATTTT CASRGVHQPQHF
TRBJ2-5 TRBV28 many - TGTGCCAGCAGTTTTCGCCTGGAGGGAGAGACCCAGTACTTC CASSFRLEGETQYF
TRBJ1-1 TRBV12-3/TRBV12-4 many - TGTGCCAGCAGTCACAATAGACAGGCGAACACTGAAGCTTTCTTT CASSHNRQANTEAFF
TRBJ1-2 TRBV6-1 many - TGTGCCAGCACCGAAGACGAGGGACGGAGTGGCTACACCTTC CASTEDEGRSGYTF
TRBJ2-5 TRBV24-1 once - TGTGCCACCATGGGCCAAGAGACCCAGTACTTC CATMGQETQYF
TRBJ1-2 TRBV5-4 - - TGTGCCAGTGCTAGTCCCGGGAGCAGGGGCTATGGCTACACCTTC CASASPGSRGYGYTF
TRBJ1-1 TRBV7-9 - - TGCGCCAGCGGTTACCCCCGGGCGGGCTGGTCGGACATTGAAGCTTTCTTT CASGYPRAGWSDIEAFF
TRBJ2-7 TRBV20-1 - - TGCAGTGCAATGGGCGGGGAGAACCCCTACGAGCAGTACTTC CSAMGGENPYEQYF
TRBJ1-4 TRBV29-1 - - TGCAGCGCTACAACGGGCGATTCGCATGAAAAACTGTTTTTT CSATTGDSHEKLFF
TRBJ1-6 TRBV12-3/TRBV12-4 - TRBD1 TGTGCCAGCAGAACAGGGGGCACGTCACCCCTCCACTTT CASRTGGTSPLHF